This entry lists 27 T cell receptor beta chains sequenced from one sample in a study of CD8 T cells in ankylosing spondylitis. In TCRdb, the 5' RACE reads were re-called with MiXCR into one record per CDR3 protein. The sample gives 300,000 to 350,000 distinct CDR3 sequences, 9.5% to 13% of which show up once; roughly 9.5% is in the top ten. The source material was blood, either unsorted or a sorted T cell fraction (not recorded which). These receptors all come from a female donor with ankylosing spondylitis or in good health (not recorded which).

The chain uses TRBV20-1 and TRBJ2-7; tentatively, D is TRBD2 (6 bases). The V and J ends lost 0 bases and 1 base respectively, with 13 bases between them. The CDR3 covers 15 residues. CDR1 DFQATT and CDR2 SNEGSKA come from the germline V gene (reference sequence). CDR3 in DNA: TGCAGTGCTAGAGATCGGGAGAAAGGGTCCTACGAGCAGTACTTC. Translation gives CSARDREKGSYEQYF.

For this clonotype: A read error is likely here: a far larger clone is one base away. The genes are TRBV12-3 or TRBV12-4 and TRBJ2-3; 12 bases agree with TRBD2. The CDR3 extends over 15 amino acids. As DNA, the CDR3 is TGTGCCAGCAGTCTAGCGGGAGGGTCCACAGATATGCAGTATTTT. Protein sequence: CASSLAGGSTDMQYF.

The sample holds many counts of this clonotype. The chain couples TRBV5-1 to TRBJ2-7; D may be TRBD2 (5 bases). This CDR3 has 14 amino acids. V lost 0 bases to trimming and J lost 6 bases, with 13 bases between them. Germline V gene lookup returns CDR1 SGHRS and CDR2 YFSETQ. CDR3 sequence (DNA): TGCGCCAGCAGCTTGGACCGGGTAGAGGGCGAGCAGTACTTC. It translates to CASSLDRVEGEQYF.

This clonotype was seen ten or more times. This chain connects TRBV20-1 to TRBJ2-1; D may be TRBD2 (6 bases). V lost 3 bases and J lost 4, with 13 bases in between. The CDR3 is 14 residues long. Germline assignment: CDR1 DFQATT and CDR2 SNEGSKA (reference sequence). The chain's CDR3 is CSARETGVYNEQFF. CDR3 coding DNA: TGCAGTGCTAGGGAAACGGGAGTGTACAATGAGCAGTTCTTC.

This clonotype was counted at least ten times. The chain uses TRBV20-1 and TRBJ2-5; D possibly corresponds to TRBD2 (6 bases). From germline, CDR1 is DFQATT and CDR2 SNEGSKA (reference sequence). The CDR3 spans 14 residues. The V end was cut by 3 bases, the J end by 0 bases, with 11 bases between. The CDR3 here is CSARLARYQETQYF. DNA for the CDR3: TGCAGTGCTAGGCTAGCGAGGTACCAAGAGACCCAGTACTTC.

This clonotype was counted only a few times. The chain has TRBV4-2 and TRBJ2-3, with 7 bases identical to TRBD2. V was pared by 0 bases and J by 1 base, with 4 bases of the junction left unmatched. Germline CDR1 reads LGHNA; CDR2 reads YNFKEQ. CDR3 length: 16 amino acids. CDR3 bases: TGTGCCAGCAGCCAAGAGGAGCGGGGCCGCACAGATACGCAGTATTTT. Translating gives CASSQEERGRTDTQYF.

CDR3 sequence (DNA): TGCGCCAGCAGCTCTAGACAGGGAGATGGCTACACCTTC. The encoded protein is CASSSRQGDGYTF. V is TRBV5-1 and J is TRBJ1-2, with TRBD1 matching 7 bases. V lost 3 bases to trimming and J lost 6 bases; unmatched junction nucleotides: 5. Germline assignment: CDR1 SGHRS and CDR2 YFSETQ. The CDR3 is 13 residues long.

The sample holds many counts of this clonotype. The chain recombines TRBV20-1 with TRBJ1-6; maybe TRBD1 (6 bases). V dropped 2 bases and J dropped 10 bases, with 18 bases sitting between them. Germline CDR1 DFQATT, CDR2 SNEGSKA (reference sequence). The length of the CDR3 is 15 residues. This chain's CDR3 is CSARHPGQGNSPLHF. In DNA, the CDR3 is TGCAGTGCTAGACACCCCGGGCAGGGGAACTCACCCCTCCACTTT.

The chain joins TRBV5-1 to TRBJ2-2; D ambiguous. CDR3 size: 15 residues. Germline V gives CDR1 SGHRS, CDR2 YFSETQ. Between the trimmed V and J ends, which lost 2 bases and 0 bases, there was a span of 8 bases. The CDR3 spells CASSFVGANTGELFF. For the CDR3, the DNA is TGCGCCAGCAGCTTCGTCGGAGCGAACACCGGGGAGCTGTTTTTT.

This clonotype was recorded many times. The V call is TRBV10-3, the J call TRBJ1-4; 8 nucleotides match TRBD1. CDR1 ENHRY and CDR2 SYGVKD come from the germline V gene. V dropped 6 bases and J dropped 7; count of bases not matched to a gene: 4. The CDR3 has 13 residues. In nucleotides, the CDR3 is TGTGCCATCAGGAAGGACAGGGTTGAAAAACTGTTTTTT. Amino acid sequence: CAIRKDRVEKLFF.

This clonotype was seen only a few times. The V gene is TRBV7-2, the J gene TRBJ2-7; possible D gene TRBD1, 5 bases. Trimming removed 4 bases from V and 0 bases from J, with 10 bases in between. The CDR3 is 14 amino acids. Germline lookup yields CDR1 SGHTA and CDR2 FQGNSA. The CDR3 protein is CASSSRQNSYEQYF. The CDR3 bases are TGTGCCAGCAGCTCCCGACAGAACTCCTACGAGCAGTACTTC.

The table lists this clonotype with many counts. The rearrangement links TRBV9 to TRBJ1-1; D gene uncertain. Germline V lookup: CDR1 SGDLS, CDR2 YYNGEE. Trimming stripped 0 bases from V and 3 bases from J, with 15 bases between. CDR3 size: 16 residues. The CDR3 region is CASSVGTGRGYTEAFF. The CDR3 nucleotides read TGTGCCAGCAGCGTAGGTACGGGCAGAGGGTACACTGAAGCTTTCTTT.

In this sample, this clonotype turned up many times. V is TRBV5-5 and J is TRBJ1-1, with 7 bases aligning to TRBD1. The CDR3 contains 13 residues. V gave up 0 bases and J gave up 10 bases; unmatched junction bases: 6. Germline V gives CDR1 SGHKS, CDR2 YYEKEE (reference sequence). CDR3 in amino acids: CASSLGTGDRAFF. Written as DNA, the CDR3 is TGTGCCAGCAGCTTGGGTACAGGGGATAGAGCTTTCTTT.

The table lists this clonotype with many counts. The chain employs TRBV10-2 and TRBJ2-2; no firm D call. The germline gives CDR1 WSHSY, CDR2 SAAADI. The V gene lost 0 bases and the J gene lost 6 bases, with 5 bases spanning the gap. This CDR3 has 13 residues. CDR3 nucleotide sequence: TGCGCCAGCAGTGAGTCAGAAGCCGGGGAGCTGTTTTTT. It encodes CASSESEAGELFF.

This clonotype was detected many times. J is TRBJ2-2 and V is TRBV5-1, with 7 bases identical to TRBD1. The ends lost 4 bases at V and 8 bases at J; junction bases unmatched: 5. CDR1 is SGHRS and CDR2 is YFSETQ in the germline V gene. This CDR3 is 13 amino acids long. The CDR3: CASSVDRAGELFF. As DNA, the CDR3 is TGCGCCAGCAGCGTCGACAGGGCGGGGGAGCTGTTTTTT. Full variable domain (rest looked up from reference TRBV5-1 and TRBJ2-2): KAGVTQTPRYLIKTRGQQVTLSCSPISGHRSVSWYQQTPGQGLQFLFEYFSETQRNKGNFPGRFSGRQFSNSRSEMNVSTLELGDSALYLCASSVDRAGELFFGEGSRLTVL.

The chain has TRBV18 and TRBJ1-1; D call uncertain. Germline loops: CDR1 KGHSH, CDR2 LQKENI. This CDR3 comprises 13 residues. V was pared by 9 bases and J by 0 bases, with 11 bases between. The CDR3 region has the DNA TGTGCCAGTGCCCCCCGGATGAACACTGAAGCTTTCTTT. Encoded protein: CASAPRMNTEAFF.

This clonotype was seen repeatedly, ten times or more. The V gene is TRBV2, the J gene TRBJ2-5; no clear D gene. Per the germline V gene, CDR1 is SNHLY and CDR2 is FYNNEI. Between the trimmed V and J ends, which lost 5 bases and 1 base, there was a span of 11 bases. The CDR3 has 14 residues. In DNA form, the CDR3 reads TGTGCCAGCAGTCCATCCGGCTTCCAAGAGACCCAGTACTTC. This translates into CASSPSGFQETQYF.

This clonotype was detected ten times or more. The DNA of the CDR3 is TGCGCCAGCAGCGCCCGAACTAGCGGCAACACCGGGGAGCTGTTTTTT. Amino acid sequence: CASSARTSGNTGELFF. The rearrangement joins TRBV5-1 to TRBJ2-2, with TRBD2 identical over 8 bases. With 4 bases clipped from V and 2 bases from J, the junction kept 7 bases outside the gene matches. The CDR3 consists of 16 residues. Per the germline V gene, CDR1 is SGHRS and CDR2 is YFSETQ.

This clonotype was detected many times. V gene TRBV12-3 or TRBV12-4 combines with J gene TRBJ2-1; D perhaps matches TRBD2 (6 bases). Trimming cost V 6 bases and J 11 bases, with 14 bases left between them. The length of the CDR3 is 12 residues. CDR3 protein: CASRPTSSQQFF. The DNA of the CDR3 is TGTGCCAGCAGACCTACTAGCTCCCAGCAGTTCTTC.

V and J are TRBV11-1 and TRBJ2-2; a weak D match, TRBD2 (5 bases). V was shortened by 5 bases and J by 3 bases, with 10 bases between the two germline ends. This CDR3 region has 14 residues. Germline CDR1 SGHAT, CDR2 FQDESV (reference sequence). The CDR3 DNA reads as TGTGCCAGCAGCCTCAGGAGGTACACCGGGGAGCTGTTTTTT. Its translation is CASSLRRYTGELFF.

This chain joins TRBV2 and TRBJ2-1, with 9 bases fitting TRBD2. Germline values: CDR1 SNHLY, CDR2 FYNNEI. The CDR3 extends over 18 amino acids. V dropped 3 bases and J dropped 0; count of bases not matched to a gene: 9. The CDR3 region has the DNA TGTGCCAGCAGTGACCCACAGATAGCGGGAGTCTCCTACAATGAGCAGTTCTTC. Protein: CASSDPQIAGVSYNEQFF. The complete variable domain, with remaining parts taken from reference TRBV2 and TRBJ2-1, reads EPEVTQTPSHQVTQMGQEVILRCVPISNHLYFYWYRQILGQKVEFLVSFYNNEISEKSEIFDDQFSVERPDGSNFTLKIRSTKLEDSAMYFCASSDPQIAGVSYNEQFFGPGTRLTVL.

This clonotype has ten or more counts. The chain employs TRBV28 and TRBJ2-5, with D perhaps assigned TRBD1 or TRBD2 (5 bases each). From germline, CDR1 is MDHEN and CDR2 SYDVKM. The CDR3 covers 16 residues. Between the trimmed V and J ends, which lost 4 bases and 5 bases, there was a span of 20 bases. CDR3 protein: CASSSLPGTGKETQYF. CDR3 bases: TGTGCCAGCAGTTCCCTTCCCGGGACCGGGAAGGAGACCCAGTACTTC.

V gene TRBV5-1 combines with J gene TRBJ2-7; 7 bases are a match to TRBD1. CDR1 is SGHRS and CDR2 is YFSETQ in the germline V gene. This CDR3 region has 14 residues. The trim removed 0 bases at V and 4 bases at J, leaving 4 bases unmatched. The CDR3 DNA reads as TGCGCCAGCAGCTTGGAATACAGGGGATACGAGCAGTACTTC. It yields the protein CASSLEYRGYEQYF.

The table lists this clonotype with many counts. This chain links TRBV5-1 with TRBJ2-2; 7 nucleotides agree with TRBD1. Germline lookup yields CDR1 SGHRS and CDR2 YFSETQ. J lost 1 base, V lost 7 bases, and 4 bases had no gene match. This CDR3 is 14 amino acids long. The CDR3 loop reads CASDRTGNTGELFF. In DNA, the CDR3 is TGCGCCAGCGATCGGACAGGGAACACCGGGGAGCTGTTTTTT.

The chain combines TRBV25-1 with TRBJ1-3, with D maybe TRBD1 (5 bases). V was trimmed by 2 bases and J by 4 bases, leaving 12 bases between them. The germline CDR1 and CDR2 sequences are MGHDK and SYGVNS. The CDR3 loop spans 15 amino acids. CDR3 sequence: CASSEAGGRGNTIYF. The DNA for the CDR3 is TGTGCCAGCAGTGAAGCGGGGGGTCGAGGAAACACCATATATTTT.

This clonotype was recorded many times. CDR3 sequence (DNA): TGTGCCAGCAGCCAAGTGCCTAGCGGGGGGGGAGATACGCAGTATTTT. Protein sequence: CASSQVPSGGGDTQYF. This rearrangement joins TRBV4-2 to TRBJ2-3; 12 bases are shared with TRBD2. The CDR3 consists of 16 residues. Germline-derived CDR1 and CDR2 are LGHNA and YNFKEQ. The junction had 4 bases not matched to a gene; V was cut back by 1 base and J by 5 bases.

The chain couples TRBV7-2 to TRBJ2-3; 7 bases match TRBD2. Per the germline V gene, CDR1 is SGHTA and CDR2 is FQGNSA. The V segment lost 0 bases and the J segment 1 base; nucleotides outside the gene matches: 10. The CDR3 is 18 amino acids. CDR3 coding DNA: TGTGCCAGCAGCTTAGCAAGACTAGCAGGGTCGGGCACAGATACGCAGTATTTT. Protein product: CASSLARLAGSGTDTQYF.